Presented here are 6 T cell receptor beta chains from one specimen sequenced in a study of cytomegalovirus exposure and HLA in healthy donors. Amplification used 60 Vbeta primers and 13 Jbeta primers. Method: immunoSEQ multiplex PCR; TCRdb's copy keeps in-frame clones and lacks some. The table has about 270,000 clones, roughly 88% seen once. Sequencing input: PBMCs. Receptor source: a man aged 35-49 years in good health and CMV-seropositive.

The CDR3 is CASSLGLAGGQGEQYF. Here the CDR3 DNA reads TGTGCCAGCAGCTTAGGACTAGCGGGAGGGCAGGGTGAGCAGTACTTC. This chain joins TRBV7-6 and TRBJ2-7, with 14 bases that match TRBD2. V lost 1 base to trimming and J lost 7 bases; unmatched junction nucleotides: 6. Per the germline V gene, CDR1 is SGHVS and CDR2 is FNYEAQ. CDR3 size: 16 residues.

This chain connects TRBV7-9 to TRBJ2-7; D remains ambiguous. Per the germline V gene, CDR1 is SEHNR and CDR2 is FQNEAQ (reference sequence). CDR3 length: 14 residues. Trimming cost V 5 bases and J 6 bases, with 17 bases left between them. The CDR3 spells CASSPPPAYTEQYF. CDR3 nucleotide sequence: TGTGCCAGCAGCCCCCCCCCTGCTTACACCGAGCAGTACTTC.

DNA for the CDR3: TGCGCCAGCAGCCAAGATGAAGGGGTGGGTAGGCAGTACTTC. As protein: CASSQDEGVGRQYF. The genes are TRBV4-3 and TRBJ2-7; tentatively, D is TRBD1 (5 bases). Germline V CDR1 and CDR2: LGHNA, YSLEER. Trimming pared 0 bases from V and 9 bases from J, leaving 15 bases between. This CDR3 is built from 14 residues.

The genes are TRBV28 and TRBJ1-1; D gene uncertain. The germline V gene has CDR1 MDHEN and CDR2 SYDVKM. This CDR3 comprises 17 residues. Trimming left V 1 base short and J 1 base short, with 16 bases between. CDR3 residues: CASSLSGLGEPNTEAFF. Here the CDR3 DNA reads TGTGCCAGCAGTTTATCGGGTCTTGGGGAGCCGAACACTGAAGCTTTCTTT.

The chain links TRBV19 to TRBJ2-5; a possible D gene is TRBD1 (5 bases). The J call may not be correct, given that the DNA end is closer to TRBJ2-7. In germline, CDR1 is LNHDA, CDR2 SQIVND (reference sequence). This CDR3 is 19 amino acids long. In DNA form, the CDR3 reads TGTGCCAGTAGTATTAGGACAACTGCGGCCTCTCCGATCTCCTACGAGCAGTACTTC. Encoded protein: CASSIRTTAASPISYEQYF.

This chain uses TRBV13 with TRBJ2-7; 7 nucleotides match TRBD1. The J segment lost 0 bases and the V segment lost 6 bases, leaving 5 bases of the junction unmatched. From germline, CDR1 is PRHDT and CDR2 FYEKMQ (reference sequence). There are 14 residues in the CDR3. As DNA, the CDR3 is TGTGCCAGCAGTCTAGGGGACAGCTCCTACGAGCAGTACTTC. Encoded protein: CASSLGDSSYEQYF.